Below, 28 T cell receptor beta chains from the same sample are listed, as sequenced in a study of T cell responses to AZD1222 COVID-19 vaccine. The protocol was immunoSEQ multiplex PCR, while the TCRdb copy is restricted to in-frame clones and leaves out a portion. The sample shows over 100,000 clones, under 90% of them seen only once. The specimen comprised peripheral blood, sampled on day 0 of AZD1222 vaccination. The origin of the receptors is an adult in good health.

This clone was counted once. In DNA form, the CDR3 reads TGTGCCAGCAGTGAGAGGATTAATGAAAAACTGTTTTTT. Protein: CASSERINEKLFF. This sequence joins TRBV2 and TRBJ1-4, with unresolved D. The CDR3 length is 13 residues. Trimming removed 3 bases at V and 4 bases at J, with 6 bases between. The germline CDR1 and CDR2 sequences are SNHLY and FYNNEI.

As concerns this clone: Other DNA sequences within the sample encode an identical CDR3. This chain joins TRBV7-9 and TRBJ1-1; tentative D call: TRBD1 (6 bases). Germline-derived CDR1 and CDR2 are SEHNR and FQNEAQ (reference sequence). The CDR3 spans 14 residues. Trimming cost V 1 base and J 0 bases, with 6 bases left between them. CDR3 nucleotides: TGTGCCAGCAGCTTAGGGGACATGAACACTGAAGCTTTCTTT. It yields the protein CASSLGDMNTEAFF. Full variable domain (rest looked up from reference TRBV7-9 and TRBJ1-1): DTGVSQNPRHKITKRGQNVTFRCDPISEHNRLYWYRQTLGQGPEFLTYFQNEAQLEKSRLLSDRFSAERPKGSFSTLEIQRTEQGDSAMYLCASSLGDMNTEAFFGQGTRLTVV.

The rearrangement links TRBV9 to TRBJ2-7; perhaps D is TRBD1 or TRBD2 (6 bases each). CDR3 length equals 14 residues. The V gene lost 3 bases and the J gene lost 4 bases, with 14 bases spanning the gap. Germline V gene sequence: CDR1 SGDLS, CDR2 YYNGEE. CDR3 protein: CASSEGGEGYEQYF. The CDR3 DNA is TGTGCCAGCAGCGAGGGGGGCGAGGGGTACGAGCAGTACTTC.

This clone was detected only once. The rearrangement links TRBV11-1 to TRBJ1-2; D gene unclear. The length of the CDR3 is 14 residues. Trimming removed 1 base from V and 0 bases from J, with 6 bases in between. Germline V gene sequence: CDR1 SGHAT, CDR2 FQDESV (reference sequence). CDR3 DNA: TGTGCCAGCAGCTTAGAATCTACTAACTATGGCTACACCTTC. Translation gives CASSLESTNYGYTF. Filled out from reference TRBV11-1 and TRBJ1-2, the complete variable domain reads EAEVAQSPRYKITEKSQAVAFWCDPISGHATLYWYRQILGQGPELLVQFQDESVVDDSQLPKDRFSAERLKGVDSTLKIQPAELGDSAMYLCASSLESTNYGYTFGSGTRLTVV.

The chain uses TRBV5-6 and TRBJ2-7; the D gene could be TRBD1 or TRBD2 (5 bases each). The germline CDR1 and CDR2 sequences are SGHDT and YYEEEE. The V and J ends lost 2 bases and 4 bases respectively, with 22 bases between them. The CDR3 covers 17 residues. This CDR3 reads CASSFGGGVRVRYEQYF. CDR3 nucleotide sequence: TGTGCCAGCAGCTTTGGGGGTGGCGTAAGGGTTCGTTACGAGCAGTACTTC.

The chain recombines TRBV5-5 with TRBJ1-6, with 8 positions matching TRBD1. Germline CDR1 SGHKS, CDR2 YYEKEE (reference sequence). The V segment lost 4 bases and the J segment 6 bases; nucleotides outside the gene matches: 9. This CDR3 comprises 16 residues. This CDR3 reads CASSRQGTASNSPLHF. Written as DNA, the CDR3 is TGTGCCAGCAGCCGACAGGGGACCGCTTCTAATTCACCCCTCCACTTT. Complete variable domain (other parts from reference TRBV5-5 and TRBJ1-6): DAGVTQSPTHLIKTRGQQVTLRCSPISGHKSVSWYQQVLGQGPQFIFQYYEKEERGRGNFPDRFSARQFPNYSSELNVNALLLGDSALYLCASSRQGTASNSPLHFGNGTRLTVT.

The J gene is TRBJ2-1, the V gene TRBV5-4; 9 positions agree with TRBD2. The ends lost 4 bases at V and 7 bases at J; junction bases unmatched: 9. Germline V gene data show CDR1 as SGHNT and CDR2 as YYREEE (reference sequence). The CDR3 sequence is 15 residues long. The CDR3 sequence: CASSRRGGYWNEQFF. As DNA, the CDR3 is TGTGCCAGCAGCCGGCGGGGGGGCTATTGGAATGAGCAGTTCTTC.

V and J are TRBV2 and TRBJ2-4; tentative D call: TRBD1 (6 bases). Trimming removed 10 bases at V and 3 bases at J, with 13 bases between. Germline lookup yields CDR1 SNHLY and CDR2 FYNNEI. This CDR3 spans 13 amino acids. The CDR3 DNA reads TGTGCCAAGGGGGAAAGGAGCAAAAACATTCAGTACTTC. Protein sequence: CAKGERSKNIQYF.

V usage is TRBV29-1 and J usage is TRBJ1-1; a possible D gene is TRBD1 (5 bases). Germline CDR1 and CDR2: SQVTM and ANQGSEA. The ends were cut back, 3 bases at V and 5 bases at J, with 16 bases in the middle. The length of the CDR3 is 14 residues. The CDR3 region is CSVEASTWGTEAFF. The CDR3 region has the DNA TGCAGCGTTGAGGCGTCCACCTGGGGGACTGAAGCTTTCTTT.

This clone came up many times. This sequence joins TRBV2 and TRBJ1-5; D gene ambiguous. The CDR3 covers 13 residues. V gave up 4 bases and J gave up 6 bases, with 10 bases separating them. The germline CDR1 and CDR2 sequences are SNHLY and FYNNEI. CDR3 bases: TGTGCCAGCAGTGTACTCCAAGGTCAGCCCCAGCATTTT. Encoded protein: CASSVLQGQPQHF.

V and J are TRBV25-1 and TRBJ1-2, with unresolved D. Trimming took 1 base from V and 8 from J, leaving 8 bases between them. Germline CDR1 MGHDK, CDR2 SYGVNS. This CDR3 spans 12 amino acids. The CDR3: CASSESVEGYTF. DNA of the CDR3: TGTGCCAGCAGTGAATCCGTGGAAGGCTACACCTTC.

The table lists this clone with a few counts. This chain joins TRBV5-5 and TRBJ1-1; D gene unclear. CDR3 length: 13 amino acids. Germline V lookup: CDR1 SGHKS, CDR2 YYEKEE (reference sequence). Trimming stripped 4 bases from V and 1 base from J, with 8 bases between. Here the CDR3 reads CASSSQANTEAFF. Here the CDR3 DNA reads TGTGCCAGCAGCAGTCAGGCGAACACTGAAGCTTTCTTT.

V and J are TRBV7-2 and TRBJ1-2, with a weak D call TRBD1 (5 bases). The length of the CDR3 is 15 residues. Germline CDR1 reads SGHTA; CDR2 reads FQGNSA. Trimming took off 3 bases at V and 8 bases at J, with 19 bases between the two ends. The DNA of the CDR3 is TGTGCCAGCAGCTTTACCTGGGGGGGATCGTCGGGCTACACCTTC. As protein: CASSFTWGGSSGYTF.

The chain links TRBV19 to TRBJ2-3; D not resolved. V lost 4 bases and J 5 bases, leaving 13 bases between the germline ends. CDR3 length equals 14 residues. The germline gives CDR1 LNHDA, CDR2 SQIVND (reference sequence). CDR3 nucleotide sequence: TGTGCCAGTAGTACCCAAGGACCTAGAGATACGCAGTATTTT. Its translation: CASSTQGPRDTQYF.

This chain uses TRBV6-6 with TRBJ1-1; perhaps TRBD1 as D (5 bases). This CDR3 is 13 amino acids long. In germline, CDR1 is MNHNY, CDR2 SVGAGI (reference sequence). V dropped 8 bases and J dropped 5 bases, with 15 bases sitting between them. CDR3 loop: CASALRGGTEAFF. For the CDR3, the DNA is TGTGCCAGCGCCTTACGTGGGGGGACTGAAGCTTTCTTT.

The chain uses TRBV7-8 and TRBJ1-5; possibly TRBD1 for D (6 bases). V shed 9 bases and J shed 5 bases, with 14 bases lying between them. Germline V gene data show CDR1 as SGHVS and CDR2 as FQNEAQ. This CDR3 comprises 13 residues. The chain's CDR3 is CARYWGQYQPQHF. The CDR3 region has the DNA TGTGCCAGATACTGGGGACAATATCAGCCCCAGCATTTT.

The chain uses TRBV7-9 and TRBJ1-6; maybe TRBD1 (5 bases). The V end lost 2 bases, the J end lost 11 bases, and 13 bases lay between the germline ends. The CDR3 covers 14 residues. Germline loops: CDR1 SEHNR, CDR2 FQNEAQ (reference sequence). The CDR3 region has the DNA TGTGCCAGCAGCTTACTCCCAGGGAGGGCACCCCTCCACTTT. Translated: CASSLLPGRAPLHF.

The rearrangement links TRBV27 to TRBJ2-7, with D possibly called TRBD1 or TRBD2 (5 bases each). The germline CDR1 and CDR2 sequences are MNHEY and SMNVEV (reference sequence). The CDR3 is 14 residues long. V gave up 11 bases and J gave up 6 bases, with 23 bases separating them. CDR3 sequence reads: CAAASFGGSSEQYF. CDR3 coding DNA: TGTGCCGCCGCCTCTTTTGGGGGTTCGAGCGAGCAGTACTTC.

The chain couples TRBV30 to TRBJ2-7; a weak D match, TRBD2 (5 bases). This CDR3 region has 14 residues. Trimming removed 0 bases at V and 7 bases at J, with 16 bases between. Germline CDR1 GTSNPN, CDR2 SVGIG (reference sequence). In DNA, the CDR3 is TGTGCCTGGAGTGTAGAGGAGGTTCAAGTGGAGCAGTACTTC. It encodes CAWSVEEVQVEQYF.

This clone was picked up one time. This sequence joins TRBV19 and TRBJ2-7; D unresolved. Germline CDR1 LNHDA, CDR2 SQIVND (reference sequence). The CDR3 sequence is 13 residues long. Trimming shortened V by 8 bases and J by 0 bases, and 11 bases separated the two germline ends. CDR3 in DNA: TGTGCCAGTGCGGACCTATACTCCTACGAGCAGTACTTC. Protein product: CASADLYSYEQYF.

As DNA, the CDR3 is TGTGCCAGCAGTTCTCTGCCGGGACTAGCGGGGGGGCCGTTTGAAGAGACCCAGTACTTC. Translation gives CASSSLPGLAGGPFEETQYF. The rearrangement links TRBV6-2 or TRBV6-3 to TRBJ2-5; TRBD2 matches at 16 bases. Losses at the gene ends were 4 bases for V and 3 bases for J; bases not matched to a gene: 14. The CDR3 loop spans 20 amino acids. The germline V gene encodes CDR1 MNHEY and CDR2 SVGEGT.

The V call is TRBV18, the J call TRBJ2-7; TRBD1 aligns across 9 bases. Germline V gene sequence: CDR1 KGHSH, CDR2 LQKENI. V shed 3 bases and J 6 bases; nucleotides not matched to a gene: 12. The CDR3 has 16 residues. The CDR3 protein is CASSPVTGTGNGEQYF. The CDR3 bases are TGTGCCAGCTCACCCGTTACCGGGACAGGGAACGGCGAGCAGTACTTC.

This CDR3 is CASSSDRGYTGELFF. CDR3 nucleotides: TGTGCCAGCAGCTCCGACAGGGGTTATACCGGGGAGCTGTTTTTT. The chain links TRBV11-3 to TRBJ2-2; TRBD1 aligns across 8 bases. V gave up 4 bases and J gave up 5 bases; unmatched junction bases: 6. Germline assignment: CDR1 SGHNT and CDR2 YENEEA. The CDR3 sequence is 15 residues long.

The V and J genes are TRBV19 and TRBJ1-4, with no clear D. V gave up 6 bases and J gave up 8 bases, with 13 bases separating them. Germline assignment: CDR1 LNHDA and CDR2 SQIVND (reference sequence). The CDR3 is made up of 13 amino acids. The CDR3 coding sequence is TGTGCCAGTAGCCCCCCGGAAGAAGAAAAACTGTTTTTT. Protein product: CASSPPEEEKLFF.

V and J are TRBV30 and TRBJ2-1; D is possibly TRBD1 (5 bases). V lost 0 bases to trimming and J lost 6 bases, with 9 bases between them. This CDR3 contains 13 residues. Germline V lookup: CDR1 GTSNPN, CDR2 SVGIG (reference sequence). This CDR3 reads CAWSVVGVNEQFF. The CDR3 DNA sequence: TGTGCCTGGAGTGTCGTAGGGGTCAATGAGCAGTTCTTC.

The CDR3 region has the DNA TGTGCCAGCAGCTTGTTAGGAACTGGAAACACCATATATTTT. This translates into CASSLLGTGNTIYF. V gene TRBV5-5 combines with J gene TRBJ1-3; no definite D call. The CDR3 is 14 residues long. Trimming cost V 1 base and J 2 bases, with 7 bases left between them. The V gene's germline CDR1 is SGHKS and CDR2 YYEKEE (reference sequence).

V and J are TRBV6-5 and TRBJ1-5; weak D call: TRBD1 (6 bases). Germline-derived CDR1 and CDR2 are MNHEY and SVGAGI. V was trimmed by 8 bases and J by 5 bases, leaving 19 bases between them. CDR3 size: 15 residues. The CDR3 DNA reads TGTGCCAGCGACATTAACAGGGTAGGGGATCAGCCCCAGCATTTT. Translated: CASDINRVGDQPQHF.

The J gene is TRBJ2-7, the V gene TRBV2; 7 positions match TRBD1. With 6 bases clipped from V and 1 base from J, the junction kept 9 bases outside the gene matches. Germline V gene lookup returns CDR1 SNHLY and CDR2 FYNNEI. The CDR3 consists of 15 residues. The CDR3 sequence: CASRIGTDPSYEQYF. CDR3 DNA: TGTGCCAGCAGAATAGGGACAGACCCATCCTACGAGCAGTACTTC.